These 21 T cell receptor beta chains originate from one sample sequenced in a study of cytomegalovirus exposure and HLA in healthy donors. A multiplex PCR was run with 60 Vbeta primers and 13 Jbeta primers. This table comes from immunoSEQ multiplex PCR, and its TCRdb copy is limited to in-frame clones, with some not included. The data include under 200,000 clones; the top ten clones carry about 6.5%. The sequenced material came from PBMCs. All receptors derive from a young man in good health and CMV-seronegative.

The chain recombines TRBV13 with TRBJ2-5, with TRBD2 matching 7 bases. Near its end, the DNA agrees better with TRBJ2-7, so the J call may be wrong. The CDR3 contains 13 residues. Per germline, CDR1 PRHDT and CDR2 FYEKMQ (reference sequence). The chain's CDR3 is CASTASGSYEQYF. CDR3 DNA sequence: TGTGCCAGCACCGCTAGCGGATCCTACGAGCAGTACTTC.

The chain links TRBV27 to TRBJ2-1; a weak D match, TRBD1 (5 bases). The germline CDR1 and CDR2 sequences are MNHEY and SMNVEV (reference sequence). The CDR3 runs to 13 residues. V was trimmed by 0 bases and J by 8 bases, leaving 8 bases between them. CDR3 amino acids: CASSLSKGYEQFF. CDR3 sequence (DNA): TGTGCCAGCAGTTTATCGAAGGGGTATGAGCAGTTCTTC.

The chain joins TRBV11-2 to TRBJ2-5; the D gene is possibly TRBD2 (6 bases). Gene TRBJ2-7 matches the end of the DNA better, so the J call may be wrong. Germline CDR1 SGHAT, CDR2 FQNNGV. This CDR3 has 11 amino acids. The CDR3 loop reads CASERAYEQYF. The CDR3 nucleotides read TGTGCCAGCGAGCGGGCCTACGAGCAGTACTTC.

The V gene is TRBV2, the J gene TRBJ2-5; TRBD2 matches at 10 bases. CDR3 length equals 16 residues. V lost 2 bases, J lost 4 bases, and 7 bases stayed unmatched. CDR1 SNHLY and CDR2 FYNNEI come from the germline V gene. The CDR3 reads CASSESRIAGGETQYF. In DNA form, the CDR3 reads TGTGCCAGCAGTGAATCGAGGATAGCGGGAGGAGAGACCCAGTACTTC.

To note about this clone: This sample also contains other DNA sequences that code for the same CDR3. The CDR3 nucleotides read TGTGCCAGCAGTTACTCGGGACAGGGGAATTCACCCCTCCACTTT. It translates to CASSYSGQGNSPLHF. This chain uses TRBV6-5 with TRBJ1-6, with 10 nucleotides matching TRBD1. V lost 0 bases to trimming and J lost 7 bases; unmatched junction nucleotides: 0. Germline V lookup: CDR1 MNHEY, CDR2 SVGAGI. This CDR3 spans 15 amino acids.

The chain employs TRBV7-2 and TRBJ1-5; weak D call: TRBD1 (6 bases). CDR1 SGHTA and CDR2 FQGNSA come from the germline V gene. The CDR3 is 15 amino acids. V shed 1 base and J shed 7 bases, with 14 bases lying between them. In nucleotides, the CDR3 is TGTGCCAGCAGCTTAGGGGGGGGCGCGGGGCAGCCCCAGCATTTT. Encoded protein: CASSLGGGAGQPQHF.

The chain recombines TRBV10-2 with TRBJ2-7, with 8 bases that match TRBD1. Unmatched junction bases numbered 6, after V lost 6 bases and J lost 2 bases. The CDR3 runs to 14 residues. Germline-derived CDR1 and CDR2 are WSHSY and SAAADI. The CDR3 DNA sequence: TGCGCCAGCAGGAGACAGGGGAATACCTACGAGCAGTACTTC. It yields the protein CASRRQGNTYEQYF.

The chain combines TRBV11-2 with TRBJ1-4, with D perhaps TRBD1 (5 bases). V was pared by 5 bases and J by 5 bases, with 15 bases between. CDR3 length equals 15 residues. Germline CDR1 and CDR2: SGHAT and FQNNGV. CDR3 protein: CASSLAGVSNEKLFF. CDR3 in DNA: TGTGCCAGCAGCCTGGCGGGGGTTTCAAATGAAAAACTGTTTTTT.

This chain joins TRBV7-2 and TRBJ2-6; 13 bases agree with TRBD2. Looked up from germline, CDR1 is SGHTA and CDR2 is FQGNSA. This CDR3 has 16 residues. J lost 3 bases, V lost 9 bases, and 5 bases had no gene match. CDR3 residues: CASTSGGAYGANVLTF. In DNA form, the CDR3 reads TGTGCCAGTACTAGCGGGGGGGCTTATGGGGCCAACGTCCTGACTTTC.

The chain uses TRBV2 and TRBJ2-2, with TRBD1 matching 11 bases. Germline assignment: CDR1 SNHLY and CDR2 FYNNEI. This CDR3 region has 16 residues. J lost 4 bases, V lost 5 bases, and 6 bases had no gene match. DNA for the CDR3: TGTGCCAGCAGTCCTGGGGGGACAGGGGGCACCGGGGAGCTGTTTTTT. It specifies CASSPGGTGGTGELFF.

The chain employs TRBV19 and TRBJ2-3; a weak D match, TRBD2 (6 bases). V was shortened by 3 bases and J by 8 bases, with 9 bases between the two germline ends. The germline V gene has CDR1 LNHDA and CDR2 SQIVND (reference sequence). This CDR3 has 12 amino acids. The CDR3 coding sequence is TGTGCCAGTAGTATCCCGGGAGTTACGCAGTATTTT. This sequence encodes CASSIPGVTQYF.

The chain has TRBV9 and TRBJ1-4; 7 bases map to TRBD1. J gave up 3 bases and V 0 bases, and 8 bases lay outside the gene matches. CDR3 size: 17 residues. The germline V gene has CDR1 SGDLS and CDR2 YYNGEE. The CDR3 loop reads CASSVGLQGGPNEKLFF. The DNA of the CDR3 is TGTGCCAGCAGCGTAGGTTTGCAAGGGGGCCCTAATGAAAAACTGTTTTTT.

This sequence joins TRBV18 and TRBJ1-2; D is ambiguous. Germline V gene sequence: CDR1 KGHSH, CDR2 LQKENI. The CDR3 is made up of 14 amino acids. V dropped 3 bases and J dropped 1 base, with 9 bases sitting between them. The CDR3 sequence: CASSPSSINYGYTF. The DNA for the CDR3 is TGTGCCAGCTCACCCTCGAGCATTAACTATGGCTACACCTTC. Combining the CDR3 with reference TRBV18 and TRBJ1-2 gives the whole variable domain NAGVMQNPRHLVRRRGQEARLRCSPMKGHSHVYWYRQLPEEGLKFMVYLQKENIIDESGMPKERFSAEFPKEGPSILRIQQVVRGDSAAYFCASSPSSINYGYTFGSGTRLTVV.

This rearrangement joins TRBV5-6 to TRBJ2-3; 12 nucleotides agree with TRBD1. Trimming removed 4 bases from V and 4 bases from J; junction bases left unmatched: 4. Per the germline V gene, CDR1 is SGHDT and CDR2 is YYEEEE. The CDR3 has 15 residues. The CDR3 DNA is TGTGCCAGCAGCACCGGGACAGGGGGCTCAGATACGCAGTATTTT. Encoded protein: CASSTGTGGSDTQYF.

The V and J genes are TRBV6-6 and TRBJ2-1; 9 positions agree with TRBD2. J was trimmed by 4 bases and V by 4 bases; bases with no gene match: 5. The V gene's germline CDR1 is MNHNY and CDR2 SVGAGI (reference sequence). This CDR3 is 15 amino acids long. The CDR3 nucleotides are TGTGCCAGCAGTTGGGCGGGGGGGCCGTACAATGAGCAGTTCTTC. This encodes CASSWAGGPYNEQFF.

The J gene is TRBJ1-3, the V gene TRBV18; D ambiguous. Germline V gene data show CDR1 as KGHSH and CDR2 as LQKENI. V shed 3 bases and J shed 0 bases, with 9 bases lying between them. The CDR3 covers 15 residues. The CDR3 DNA reads TGTGCCAGCTCACCCCAGGATTTCTCTGGAAACACCATATATTTT. Protein product: CASSPQDFSGNTIYF.

The gene calls are TRBV11-2 and TRBJ1-1; no clear D. Trimming shortened V by 2 bases and J by 0 bases, and 4 bases separated the two germline ends. Germline CDR1 reads SGHAT; CDR2 reads FQNNGV. This CDR3 is 13 amino acids long. CDR3 nucleotide sequence: TGTGCCAGCAGCTTACAGGTGAACACTGAAGCTTTCTTT. Translation gives CASSLQVNTEAFF.

The chain carries TRBV7-6 and TRBJ2-5, with no clear D. Trimming shortened V by 4 bases and J by 1 base, and 10 bases separated the two germline ends. CDR3 length: 14 amino acids. Germline assignment: CDR1 SGHVS and CDR2 FNYEAQ. The CDR3, as DNA: TGTGCCAGCAGCTCCATTCAGTCCCAAGAGACCCAGTACTTC. Translating gives CASSSIQSQETQYF.

This chain uses TRBV7-9 with TRBJ2-7; D ambiguous. CDR1 and CDR2 (germline): SEHNR, FQNEAQ (reference sequence). The length of the CDR3 is 14 residues. The V end was cut by 5 bases, the J end by 4 bases, with 15 bases between. The CDR3 sequence is CASSPSLISYEQYF. DNA for the CDR3: TGTGCCAGCAGCCCATCCCTCATCAGTTACGAGCAGTACTTC.

The V gene is TRBV19, the J gene TRBJ1-4; D may be TRBD1 (5 bases). Germline CDR1 is LNHDA and CDR2 is SQIVND (reference sequence). V was pared by 6 bases and J by 4 bases, with 12 bases between. CDR3 length equals 14 residues. The CDR3 loop reads CASRVRQNNEKLFF. The CDR3 region has the DNA TGTGCCAGTAGGGTCCGACAGAATAATGAAAAACTGTTTTTT.

The genes are TRBV4-2 and TRBJ2-5; 8 bases line up with TRBD2. The CDR3 is 17 amino acids. Germline trimming cut 2 bases from V and 4 bases from J; bases unmatched to any gene: 12. From germline, CDR1 is LGHNA and CDR2 YNFKEQ. CDR3 nucleotide sequence: TGTGCCAGCAGCCAATCAGGACCGGGACTAGGGAGAGAGACCCAGTACTTC. It codes for CASSQSGPGLGRETQYF.